This paragraph covers one T cell receptor beta chain sequence. The antigen remains undetermined. This sample was included in a study of T cells in localized non-small cell lung cancer. Clones were sequenced by immunoSEQ multiplex PCR, and TCRdb holds only the in-frame ones, with some missing. The table lists about 57,000 clones, roughly nine tenths of them singletons. General study points: Across samples, adjacent lung featured a median around 56 of the top 100 tumor clones. Blood T cell density predicted longer survival; adjacent-lung clonality, shorter. Tumor samples were not multi-region, leaving intratumor heterogeneity unexcluded. Adjacent uninvolved lung had the highest clonality, suggesting focused antigen responses.

V lost 7 bases to trimming and J lost 7 bases, with 14 bases between them. Germline V gives CDR1 LNHDA, CDR2 SQIVND (reference sequence). The CDR3 runs to 13 residues. The sequencing used peripheral blood, collected before any cancer treatment. The chain employs TRBV19 and TRBJ2-1, with a weak D call TRBD1 (6 bases). The sequence derives from a man aged 40-75 years with stage I lung adenocarcinoma. Written as DNA, the CDR3 is TGTGCCAGTAAGGAAGGGGGTGGGAATGAGCAGTTCTTC. Protein product: CASKEGGGNEQFF.